This T cell receptor beta chain appears in the sequencing data of a study of T-cell memory formation after mild COVID-19. Turning to the study itself: Among the donors, TCR clusters were largely specific to each donor.

MiXCR, applied by TCRdb to the 5' RACE reads, yields one record per CDR3 protein. Of fewer than 150,000 distinct CDR3 sequences detected, roughly 6.2% appear once; the ten largest clones hold 2% to 2.5%. Points from the study as a whole: Clones contracting day 15 to 85 were balanced CD4/CD8; later expanders leaned CD4+. Some SARS-CoV-2-responding clones were already detected in memory before infection. Clones which contracted sat mainly in CM and EM if CD4+, and in EMRA if CD8+.

This clonotype turned up a few times. Its target is unknown. This CDR3 has 15 residues. With 3 bases clipped from V and 5 bases from J, the junction kept 9 bases outside the gene matches. Germline CDR1 reads LNHNV; CDR2 reads YYDKDF (reference sequence). Input material: PBMCs or a T cell subset sorted from them (not recorded which). The sequence was obtained from an adult woman who had mild COVID-19 (a few samples of this study predate the infection). Cell type and time point are not known. J is TRBJ2-5 and V is TRBV15, with 7 bases fitting TRBD1. The CDR3 spells CATSSRDSPLETQYF. CDR3 coding DNA: TGTGCCACCAGCAGCCGGGACAGCCCCCTGGAGACCCAGTACTTC.